This record concerns one T cell receptor (beta chain) sequence. The antigen is not known. Terminally differentiated effector memory CD45RA+ cells were excluded by CCR7 positive selection of CD45RO-negative cells. Generated by immunoSEQ multiplex PCR, the TCRdb table keeps only in-frame clones and is missing some. The sample shows about 600,000 clones, roughly 98% of them seen only once. V was cut by 2 bases and J by 1 base, with 7 bases left in between. The germline CDR1 and CDR2 sequences are SGHDT and YYEEEE. The length of the CDR3 is 13 residues. The data were taken from a study of shared clonotypes between healthy human individuals. The wider study: Used for every donor were three CD4 naive, three CD4 memory, two CD8 naive and one CD8 memory plate. Study outcomes and limitations: Among donors, the sharing of clonotypes was expected to be influenced by sequencing depth. Non-shared clonotypes were found to have lower generation probabilities than the clonotypes that were shared by all four of the sorted-subset donors.

This sequence joins TRBV5-6 and TRBJ2-7; D is ambiguous. The sample consisted of naive CD8+ T cells sorted from blood. The source is a man aged 25-45 years in good health. The CDR3 DNA reads TGTGCCAGCAGCTTCCAACAGTCCTACGAGCAGTACTTC. Translating gives CASSFQQSYEQYF.